The 3 T cell receptor beta chains below all came from one sample that was sequenced in a study of blood T cell repertoires in COVID-19. This table comes from immunoSEQ multiplex PCR, and its TCRdb copy is limited to in-frame clones, with some not included. The table includes almost 350,000 clones, approximately 89% detected once. Sequencing was performed on peripheral blood. The receptors were sampled from an older woman with COVID-19, enrolled during active disease.

The chain has TRBV28 and TRBJ2-5, with 7 bases lining up with TRBD1. Germline V gene data show CDR1 as MDHEN and CDR2 as SYDVKM. Trimming cost V 5 bases and J 2 bases; bases outside gene matches: 8. The CDR3 sequence is 15 residues long. CDR3 sequence reads: CASSPNRDRQETQYF. The CDR3 DNA is TGTGCCAGCAGTCCTAACCGGGACAGACAAGAGACCCAGTACTTC. The whole variable domain, filled in from reference TRBV28 and TRBJ2-5, reads DVKVTQSSRYLVKRTGEKVFLECVQDMDHENMFWYRQDPGLGLRLIYFSYDVKMKEKGDIPEGYSVSREKKERFSLILESASTNQTSMYLCASSPNRDRQETQYFGPGTRLLVL.

The J gene is TRBJ2-7, the V gene TRBV6-2 or TRBV6-3; TRBD2 agrees at 8 bases. There are 16 residues in the CDR3. Unmatched junction bases numbered 6, after V lost 0 bases and J lost 2 bases. Germline V gene lookup returns CDR1 MNHEY and CDR2 SVGEGT. CDR3 DNA: TGTGCCAGCAGTTACTCGATAAGCGGGGGAGCCTACGAGCAGTACTTC. This gives the protein CASSYSISGGAYEQYF.

The rearrangement joins TRBV4-2 to TRBJ1-2; possibly TRBD1 for D (5 bases). Trimming took off 0 bases at V and 8 bases at J, with 19 bases between the two ends. Per germline, CDR1 LGHNA and CDR2 YNFKEQ. CDR3 length equals 16 residues. CDR3 sequence reads: CASSQDGGDRPKGYTF. For the CDR3, the DNA is TGTGCCAGCAGCCAAGATGGAGGGGATCGGCCTAAGGGCTACACCTTC.